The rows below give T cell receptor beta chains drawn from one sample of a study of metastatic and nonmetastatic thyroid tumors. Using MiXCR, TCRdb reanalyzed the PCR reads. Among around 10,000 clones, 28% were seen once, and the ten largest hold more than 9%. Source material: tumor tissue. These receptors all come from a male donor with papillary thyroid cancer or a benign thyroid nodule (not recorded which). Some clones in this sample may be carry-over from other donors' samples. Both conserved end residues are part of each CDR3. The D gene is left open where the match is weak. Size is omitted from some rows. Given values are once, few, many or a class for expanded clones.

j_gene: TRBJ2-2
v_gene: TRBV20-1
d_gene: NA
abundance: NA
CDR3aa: CSAPSASTGELFF
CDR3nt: TGCAGTGCTCCCTCCGCTTCCACCGGGGAGCTGTTTTTT

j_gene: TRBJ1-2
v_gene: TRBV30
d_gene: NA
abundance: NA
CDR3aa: CAWSADWALSYGYTF
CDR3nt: TGTGCCTGGAGTGCGGACTGGGCTTTAAGCTATGGCTACACCTTC

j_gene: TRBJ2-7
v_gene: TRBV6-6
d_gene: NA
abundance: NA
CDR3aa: CASSYSLASSYEQYF
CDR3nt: TGTGCCAGCAGTTACAGTCTAGCGTCCTCCTACGAGCAGTACTTC

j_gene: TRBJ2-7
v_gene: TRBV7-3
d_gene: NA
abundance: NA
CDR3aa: CASSQGGQGHEQYF
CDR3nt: TGTGCCAGCAGCCAAGGAGGGCAGGGCCACGAGCAGTACTTC

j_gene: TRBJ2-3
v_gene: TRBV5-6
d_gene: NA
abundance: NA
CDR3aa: CAITTLWETSTDTQYF
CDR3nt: TGTGCCATTACTACGCTTTGGGAGACTAGCACAGATACGCAGTATTTT

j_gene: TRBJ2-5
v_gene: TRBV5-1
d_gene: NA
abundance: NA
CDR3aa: CASSRSGSAQETQYF
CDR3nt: TGCGCCAGCAGCAGATCGGGGTCCGCACAAGAGACCCAGTACTTC

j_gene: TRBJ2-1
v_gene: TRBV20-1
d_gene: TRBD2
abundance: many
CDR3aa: CSARSPGLAGGGTYNEQFF
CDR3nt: TGCAGTGCTAGAAGCCCGGGACTAGCGGGAGGGGGCACCTACAATGAGCAGTTCTTC

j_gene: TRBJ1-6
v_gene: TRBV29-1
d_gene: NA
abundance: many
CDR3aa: CSVADSVNSPLHF
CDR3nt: TGCAGCGTTGCGGACAGCGTCAATTCACCCCTCCACTTT

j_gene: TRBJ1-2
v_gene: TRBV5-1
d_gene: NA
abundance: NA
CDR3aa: CASSFTPQGNYGYTF
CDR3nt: TGCGCCAGCAGCTTTACCCCACAGGGAAACTATGGCTACACCTTC

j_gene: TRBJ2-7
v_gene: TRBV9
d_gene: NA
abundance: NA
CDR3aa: CASSAQMSSYEQYF
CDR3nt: TGTGCCAGCAGCGCACAGATGAGCTCCTACGAGCAGTACTTC

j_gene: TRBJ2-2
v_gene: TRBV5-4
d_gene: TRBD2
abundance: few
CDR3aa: CASSSLSGWNTGELFF
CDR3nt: TGTGCCAGTAGCTCCCTTAGCGGGTGGAACACCGGGGAGCTGTTTTTT

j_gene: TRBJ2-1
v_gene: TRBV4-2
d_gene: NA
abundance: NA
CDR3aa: CASSQVADNEQFF
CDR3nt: TGTGCCAGCAGCCAAGTAGCCGACAATGAGCAGTTCTTC